Listed below are T cell receptor beta chains from one sample, sequenced in a study of T-cell reconstitution after alpha-beta-depleted transplantation in children. Using its own MiXCR run on the PCR reads, TCRdb lists one record per CDR3 protein. This sample carries roughly 100,000 distinct CDR3 sequences, roughly 8.3% of them seen once, and the ten largest clones take under 8%. The material was PBMCs from the stem cell graft donor, obtained from the stem cell graft. The receptor source for this set is a human donor who donated a stem cell graft to a child with congenital amegakaryocytic thrombocytopenia. The CDR3 runs from the conserved cysteine through the conserved F or W. D genes are given only for firm matches. Clone size is given for some rows only: seen once, a few or many times, or a class if the clone is expanded.

V: TRBV10-3; size: many; J: TRBJ1-1; length: 13; D: -; CDR3: CAISTDMNAEAFF; DNA: TGTGCCATTTCCACTGATATGAACGCTGAAGCTTTCTTT
V: TRBV5-1; size: many; J: TRBJ2-7; length: 14; D: TRBD2; CDR3: CASSLVEAGDEQYF; DNA: TGCGCCAGCAGCTTGGTCGAGGCGGGAGACGAGCAGTACTTC
V: TRBV5-1; size: many; J: TRBJ2-5; length: 14; D: -; CDR3: CASAESAVEETQYF; DNA: TGCGCCAGCGCAGAGTCGGCGGTAGAGGAGACCCAGTACTTC
V: TRBV6-1; size: many; J: TRBJ2-3; length: 12; D: -; CDR3: CASSEILDTQYF; DNA: TGTGCCAGCAGTGAAATTCTGGATACGCAGTATTTT
V: TRBV27; size: many; J: TRBJ2-1; length: 14; D: TRBD1; CDR3: CASSHRGLDNEQFF; DNA: TGTGCCAGCAGTCACAGGGGGCTGGACAATGAGCAGTTCTTC
V: TRBV27; size: -; J: TRBJ1-1; length: 13; D: -; CDR3: CASSSQGRLEAFF; DNA: TGTGCCAGCAGTTCACAGGGTCGGCTCGAAGCTTTCTTT
V: TRBV4-1; size: many; J: TRBJ2-2; length: 14; D: -; CDR3: CASRRGPNTGELFF; DNA: TGCGCCAGCAGGCGGGGCCCGAACACCGGGGAGCTGTTTTTT
V: TRBV12-3/TRBV12-4; size: many; J: TRBJ2-3; length: 13; D: -; CDR3: CASSIGLTDTQYF; DNA: TGTGCCAGCAGTATCGGACTCACAGATACGCAGTATTTT
V: TRBV6-5; size: many; J: TRBJ2-5; length: 14; D: -; CDR3: CASSYSLRGETQYF; DNA: TGTGCCAGCAGTTACTCGTTAAGGGGCGAGACCCAGTACTTC
V: TRBV3-1; size: many; J: TRBJ2-7; length: 15; D: -; CDR3: CASSQQDRLLYEQYF; DNA: TGTGCCAGCAGCCAACAAGACAGGCTTCTCTACGAGCAGTACTTC
V: TRBV18; size: few; J: TRBJ2-5; length: 13; D: -; CDR3: CASSPPGAETQYF; DNA: TGTGCCAGCTCACCACCGGGAGCGGAGACCCAGTACTTC
V: TRBV18; size: many; J: TRBJ1-4; length: 14; D: -; CDR3: CASSPYSKNEKLFF; DNA: TGTGCCAGCTCACCGTACTCTAAGAATGAAAAACTGTTTTTT
V: TRBV6-2/TRBV6-3; size: many; J: TRBJ2-7; length: 11; D: -; CDR3: CASSKFYEQYF; DNA: TGTGCCAGCAGTAAATTCTACGAGCAGTACTTC
V: TRBV27; size: few; J: TRBJ1-2; length: 13; D: -; CDR3: CASSPVVNYGYTF; DNA: TGTGCCAGCAGTCCGGTTGTGAATTATGGCTACACCTTC
V: TRBV12-3/TRBV12-4; size: -; J: TRBJ1-1; length: 12; D: -; CDR3: CASSLGRGEAFF; DNA: TGTGCCAGCAGTTTAGGGCGGGGTGAAGCTTTCTTT
V: TRBV12-3/TRBV12-4; size: -; J: TRBJ1-1; length: 12; D: TRBD1; CDR3: CASSSGQVEAFF; DNA: TGTGCCAGCAGTTCCGGACAGGTTGAAGCTTTCTTT
V: TRBV28; size: few; J: TRBJ2-5; length: 14; D: -; CDR3: CASSLTGDQETQYF; DNA: TGTGCCAGCAGCCTGACGGGGGACCAAGAGACCCAGTACTTC
V: TRBV6-5; size: -; J: TRBJ1-1; length: 13; D: TRBD1; CDR3: CASSYLDRPEAFF; DNA: TGTGCCAGCAGTTACTTGGACAGGCCCGAAGCTTTCTTT
V: TRBV13; size: many; J: TRBJ1-3; length: 15; D: TRBD1; CDR3: CASSLGTGDGNTIYF; DNA: TGTGCCAGCAGCTTAGGGACAGGGGACGGAAACACCATATATTTT
V: TRBV5-1; size: many; J: TRBJ2-3; length: 15; D: TRBD2; CDR3: CASRTLAGGTDTQYF; DNA: TGCGCCAGCAGGACCCTAGCGGGAGGAACAGATACGCAGTATTTT
V: TRBV5-1; size: many; J: TRBJ1-5; length: 15; D: -; CDR3: CASSSRGDADEPQHF; DNA: TGCGCCAGCAGCTCACGGGGGGACGCGGATGAGCCCCAGCATTTT
V: TRBV28; size: many; J: TRBJ2-1; length: 14; D: TRBD1; CDR3: CASSLLGTDNEQFF; DNA: TGTGCCAGCAGTTTGCTTGGGACAGACAATGAGCAGTTCTTC
V: TRBV3-1; size: many; J: TRBJ2-1; length: 15; D: -; CDR3: CASSQTAGDSREQFF; DNA: TGTGCCAGCAGTCAAACAGCCGGGGACTCTCGTGAGCAGTTCTTC
V: TRBV7-3; size: few; J: TRBJ2-2; length: 15; D: TRBD2; CDR3: CASSLSSGWTGELFF; DNA: TGTGCCAGCAGCTTAAGTAGCGGGTGGACCGGGGAGCTGTTTTTT
V: TRBV5-1; size: many; J: TRBJ2-3; length: 16; D: TRBD2; CDR3: CASSSLAGKGADTQYF; DNA: TGCGCCAGCAGCTCCTTAGCGGGAAAGGGCGCAGATACGCAGTATTTT
V: TRBV11-2; size: many; J: TRBJ2-5; length: 11; D: -; CDR3: CASRRQETQYF; DNA: TGTGCCAGCAGGCGCCAAGAGACCCAGTACTTC
V: TRBV2; size: many; J: TRBJ2-5; length: 13; D: -; CDR3: CASSEATGETQYF; DNA: TGTGCCAGCAGTGAAGCCACCGGAGAGACCCAGTACTTC
V: TRBV3-1; size: many; J: TRBJ2-5; length: 18; D: TRBD1; CDR3: CASKGPHTGGWKEETQYF; DNA: TGTGCCAGCAAGGGGCCCCACACAGGGGGATGGAAAGAAGAGACCCAGTACTTC
V: TRBV12-3/TRBV12-4; size: many; J: TRBJ1-2; length: 14; D: -; CDR3: CASSQGPGNYGYTF; DNA: TGTGCCAGCAGTCAGGGGCCAGGGAACTATGGCTACACCTTC
V: TRBV4-1; size: many; J: TRBJ1-4; length: 12; D: -; CDR3: CASSQVYEKLFF; DNA: TGCGCCAGCAGCCAAGTGTACGAAAAACTGTTTTTT
V: TRBV9; size: many; J: TRBJ1-4; length: 14; D: TRBD1; CDR3: CASSATGTNEKLFF; DNA: TGTGCCAGCAGCGCGACAGGGACTAATGAAAAACTGTTTTTT